This TCR beta chain came from a study of blood T cells in healthy people across ages. CDR1 is DFQATT, CDR2 SNEGSKA, per germline (reference sequence). The V segment lost 6 bases and the J segment 5 bases; nucleotides outside the gene matches: 4. CDR3 length equals 13 residues. Then a second PCR, running roughly 7 to 11 cycles, was carried out with a sample-barcoded 5' primer and a J-beta primer mix. Every sample gave at least 2.5 million paired-end reads containing CDR3. TCRdb independently ran MiXCR on the 5' RACE reads; one entry per CDR3 protein. Of over 600,000 distinct CDR3 sequences listed, around 21% are singletons.

The source material was blood. The clonotype comes from a man in his 70s in good health. The genes are TRBV20-1 and TRBJ2-1, with 10 positions matching TRBD1. Written as DNA, the CDR3 is TGCAGTGCCGGTGGACAGGGGGACAATGAGCAGTTCTTC. It is translated as CSAGGQGDNEQFF.